The rows below give T cell receptor beta chains drawn from one sample of a study of cytomegalovirus exposure and HLA in healthy donors. Using immunoSEQ multiplex PCR, the repertoire was profiled, and TCRdb retains in-frame clones only, with some absent. This table holds about 200,000 clones, roughly 80% found once. Specimen: PBMCs. These receptors were collected from a woman aged 40 to 50 in good health and CMV-seronegative. Both conserved end residues are part of each CDR3. Each record gives: V gene, J gene, clone size, D gene, CDR3 DNA, CDR3 protein. D genes are given only for firm matches. Rows give clone size only sometimes, using once, few, many, or a class for an expanded clone.

v_call: TRBV30; j_call: TRBJ1-3; clone_size: -; d_call: -; cdr3_nt: TGTGCCTGGACGGGGGGATCCGGAAACACCATATATTTT; cdr3_aa: CAWTGGSGNTIYF
v_call: TRBV11-2; j_call: TRBJ1-1; clone_size: -; d_call: -; cdr3_nt: TGTGCCAGCAGCTCAGAGCGGGCTGAAGCTTTCTTT; cdr3_aa: CASSSERAEAFF
v_call: TRBV15; j_call: TRBJ2-4; clone_size: once; d_call: TRBD1; cdr3_nt: TGTGCCACCAGCAGAGCCGGGACAGGGGTCTCCAAAAACATTCAGTACTTC; cdr3_aa: CATSRAGTGVSKNIQYF
v_call: TRBV27; j_call: TRBJ1-4; clone_size: -; d_call: -; cdr3_nt: TGTGCCAGCAGTGCAAGAGGGCCCAATGAAAAACTGTTTTTT; cdr3_aa: CASSARGPNEKLFF
v_call: TRBV15; j_call: TRBJ2-7; clone_size: -; d_call: TRBD2; cdr3_nt: TGTGCCACCAGCAGGGGGACTACCGCCTACGAGCAGTACTTC; cdr3_aa: CATSRGTTAYEQYF
v_call: TRBV18; j_call: TRBJ1-1; clone_size: -; d_call: -; cdr3_nt: TGTGCCAGCTCACCTCAGGGCACCTGGGACACTGAAGCTTTCTTT; cdr3_aa: CASSPQGTWDTEAFF
v_call: TRBV7-6; j_call: TRBJ2-1; clone_size: -; d_call: TRBD2; cdr3_nt: TGTGCCAGCAGCTTTGGGGGGGGAACCAATGAGCAGTTCTTC; cdr3_aa: CASSFGGGTNEQFF
v_call: TRBV4-1; j_call: TRBJ1-4; clone_size: -; d_call: -; cdr3_nt: TGCGCCAGTAGCTTGACAGAGAATGAAAAACTGTTTTTT; cdr3_aa: CASSLTENEKLFF
v_call: TRBV5-1; j_call: TRBJ2-2; clone_size: once; d_call: TRBD1; cdr3_nt: TGCGCCAGCAGCACCGGGACAGGGAATCCCGGGGAGCTGTTTTTT; cdr3_aa: CASSTGTGNPGELFF
v_call: TRBV7-8; j_call: TRBJ2-1; clone_size: -; d_call: -; cdr3_nt: TGTGCCAGCACCGTAAACAATGAGCAGTTCTTC; cdr3_aa: CASTVNNEQFF
v_call: TRBV28; j_call: TRBJ2-6; clone_size: -; d_call: -; cdr3_nt: TGTGCCAGCAGTTTTGCCTACGGGACTGGGGCCAACGTCCTGACTTTC; cdr3_aa: CASSFAYGTGANVLTF
v_call: TRBV6-5; j_call: TRBJ2-7; clone_size: once; d_call: TRBD1; cdr3_nt: TGTGCCAGCAGTATGGGACAGGGAGGCCGGCAGTACTTC; cdr3_aa: CASSMGQGGRQYF
v_call: TRBV9; j_call: TRBJ1-1; clone_size: -; d_call: TRBD1; cdr3_nt: TGTGCCAGCAGCGTAGGTAGGGGGCTGAACACTGAAGCTTTCTTT; cdr3_aa: CASSVGRGLNTEAFF
v_call: TRBV27; j_call: TRBJ2-6; clone_size: -; d_call: -; cdr3_nt: TGTGCCAGCAGTCCCCTGGAGGCTGGGGCCAACGTCCTGACTTTC; cdr3_aa: CASSPLEAGANVLTF
v_call: TRBV5-1; j_call: TRBJ1-4; clone_size: -; d_call: TRBD1; cdr3_nt: TGCGCCAGCCGCCGGGACAGGGATGAAAAACTGTTTTTT; cdr3_aa: CASRRDRDEKLFF
v_call: TRBV27; j_call: TRBJ2-7; clone_size: -; d_call: -; cdr3_nt: TGTGCCAGCAGTTCCCCCACAGTCTACGAGCAGTACTTC; cdr3_aa: CASSSPTVYEQYF
v_call: TRBV10-3; j_call: TRBJ2-3; clone_size: -; d_call: TRBD2; cdr3_nt: TGTGCCATCAGTGACCCACTAGCGGTGAGCACAGATACGCAGTATTTT; cdr3_aa: CAISDPLAVSTDTQYF
v_call: TRBV18; j_call: TRBJ2-1; clone_size: -; d_call: TRBD2; cdr3_nt: TGTGCCAGCTCACCAGGCGGGAGATCCTACAATGAGCAGTTCTTC; cdr3_aa: CASSPGGRSYNEQFF
v_call: TRBV7-2; j_call: TRBJ2-7; clone_size: -; d_call: -; cdr3_nt: TGTGCCAGCAGCTCGGGACTCTCCTACGAGCAGTACTTC; cdr3_aa: CASSSGLSYEQYF
v_call: TRBV6-4; j_call: TRBJ2-3; clone_size: -; d_call: TRBD2; cdr3_nt: TGTGCCAGCAGCCAGACGGGACTAGACATAGATACGCAGTATTTT; cdr3_aa: CASSQTGLDIDTQYF
v_call: TRBV7-9; j_call: TRBJ2-7; clone_size: -; d_call: TRBD2; cdr3_nt: TGTGCCAGCAGCCATCCTAGCGGGAACTCCTACGAGCAGTACTTC; cdr3_aa: CASSHPSGNSYEQYF
v_call: TRBV18; j_call: TRBJ2-1; clone_size: -; d_call: TRBD1; cdr3_nt: TGTGCCAGCTCACCACCTAACAGGGGGCTCTACAATGAGCAGTTCTTC; cdr3_aa: CASSPPNRGLYNEQFF
v_call: TRBV11-2; j_call: TRBJ2-7; clone_size: few; d_call: -; cdr3_nt: TGTGCCAGTACCCAGGAGGGGAGGCGCGAGCAGTACTTC; cdr3_aa: CASTQEGRREQYF
v_call: TRBV6-6; j_call: TRBJ2-2; clone_size: -; d_call: TRBD2; cdr3_nt: TGTGCCAGCAGTTTGGCGGGAGAGGGCACCGGGGAGCTGTTTTTT; cdr3_aa: CASSLAGEGTGELFF
v_call: TRBV30; j_call: TRBJ2-2; clone_size: -; d_call: -; cdr3_nt: TGTGCCTGGAGTGTACAAGACGGGAAGGACACCGGGGAGCTGTTTTTT; cdr3_aa: CAWSVQDGKDTGELFF
v_call: TRBV28; j_call: TRBJ1-5; clone_size: -; d_call: -; cdr3_nt: TGTGCCAGCACCGGGACACCTTATAGCAATCAGCCCCAGCATTTT; cdr3_aa: CASTGTPYSNQPQHF
v_call: TRBV29-1; j_call: TRBJ1-2; clone_size: once; d_call: -; cdr3_nt: TGCAGCGCATACAGGCTCTTTGGCTACACCTTC; cdr3_aa: CSAYRLFGYTF
v_call: TRBV5-1; j_call: TRBJ2-1; clone_size: -; d_call: -; cdr3_nt: TGCGCCAGCAGCTTGGACGGCGACAGCTCCTACAATGAGCAGTTCTTC; cdr3_aa: CASSLDGDSSYNEQFF
v_call: TRBV19; j_call: TRBJ2-3; clone_size: -; d_call: TRBD1; cdr3_nt: TGTGCCAGTAGTGTAAGGACAGGGGCGCAGTATTTT; cdr3_aa: CASSVRTGAQYF
v_call: TRBV19; j_call: TRBJ1-1; clone_size: -; d_call: TRBD1; cdr3_nt: TGTGCCAGTAGTATAGTAGCTTATGGGACAGGGAGGACTGAAGCTTTCTTT; cdr3_aa: CASSIVAYGTGRTEAFF
v_call: TRBV6-1; j_call: TRBJ2-2; clone_size: once; d_call: -; cdr3_nt: TGTGCCAGCATTGGGAGGTACACCGGGGAGCTGTTTTTT; cdr3_aa: CASIGRYTGELFF
v_call: TRBV5-1; j_call: TRBJ1-2; clone_size: -; d_call: -; cdr3_nt: TGCGCCAGCAGTCCCGGGAGCACTTATGGCTACACCTTC; cdr3_aa: CASSPGSTYGYTF
v_call: TRBV7-2; j_call: TRBJ2-3; clone_size: -; d_call: -; cdr3_nt: TGTGCCAGCAGCCCGGGGGTTGTAGATACGCAGTATTTT; cdr3_aa: CASSPGVVDTQYF
v_call: TRBV30; j_call: TRBJ2-7; clone_size: -; d_call: -; cdr3_nt: TGTGCCTGGAGCTCAAGGGGATTCGAGCAGTACTTC; cdr3_aa: CAWSSRGFEQYF
v_call: TRBV14; j_call: TRBJ2-1; clone_size: few; d_call: TRBD2; cdr3_nt: TGTGCCAGCAGCCAAGGATTGGGACTAGCGGTGATCGATGAGCAGTTCTTC; cdr3_aa: CASSQGLGLAVIDEQFF
v_call: TRBV7-9; j_call: TRBJ2-7; clone_size: -; d_call: -; cdr3_nt: TGTGCCAGCAGCTTCCACTACGGGGCAGGGGTTAATGGCGAGCAGTACTTC; cdr3_aa: CASSFHYGAGVNGEQYF
v_call: TRBV9; j_call: TRBJ1-1; clone_size: once; d_call: -; cdr3_nt: TGTGCCAGCAGCGGGCGCGGGGAACTGAACACTGAAGCTTTCTTT; cdr3_aa: CASSGRGELNTEAFF
v_call: TRBV6-4; j_call: TRBJ1-2; clone_size: -; d_call: TRBD1; cdr3_nt: TGTGCCAGCAGTGATTGGACAGGGTCGGGTGGCTACACCTTC; cdr3_aa: CASSDWTGSGGYTF
v_call: TRBV18; j_call: TRBJ2-6; clone_size: -; d_call: -; cdr3_nt: TGTGCCAGCTCTAGAGACAGGCCGGTTATCGGTACCAACGTCCTGACTTTC; cdr3_aa: CASSRDRPVIGTNVLTF
v_call: TRBV2; j_call: TRBJ1-4; clone_size: -; d_call: -; cdr3_nt: TGTGCCAGCAAGATTGCCCTAGGAGAAAAACTGTTTTTT; cdr3_aa: CASKIALGEKLFF
v_call: TRBV18; j_call: TRBJ2-3; clone_size: -; d_call: TRBD2; cdr3_nt: TGTGCCAGCTCACCAGGACTAGCGGTGGAGACAGATACGCAGTATTTT; cdr3_aa: CASSPGLAVETDTQYF
v_call: TRBV20-1; j_call: TRBJ1-4; clone_size: -; d_call: -; cdr3_nt: TGCAGTGCAGGCGATCAGGGGAAACTGTTTTTT; cdr3_aa: CSAGDQGKLFF
v_call: TRBV11-2; j_call: TRBJ2-2; clone_size: -; d_call: -; cdr3_nt: TGTGCCAGCAGCGGAGGGACTGCCTCGAACACCGGGGAGCTGTTTTTT; cdr3_aa: CASSGGTASNTGELFF
v_call: TRBV9; j_call: TRBJ2-2; clone_size: -; d_call: TRBD2; cdr3_nt: TGTGCCAGCAGCCTTCCCAGGGGTAGCGGGAGAAACACCGGGGAGCTGTTTTTT; cdr3_aa: CASSLPRGSGRNTGELFF
v_call: TRBV28; j_call: TRBJ1-3; clone_size: -; d_call: -; cdr3_nt: TGTGCCAGCAGTTACAAGGACAGTACTGGAAACACCATATATTTT; cdr3_aa: CASSYKDSTGNTIYF
v_call: TRBV19; j_call: TRBJ2-3; clone_size: once; d_call: TRBD2; cdr3_nt: TGTGCCAGTAGTAGCACCGGGACTAGGGGCACAGATACGCAGTATTTT; cdr3_aa: CASSSTGTRGTDTQYF
v_call: TRBV11-1; j_call: TRBJ2-7; clone_size: -; d_call: -; cdr3_nt: TGTGCCAGCAGCCCAAAACTAGGATACGAGCAGTACTTC; cdr3_aa: CASSPKLGYEQYF
v_call: TRBV19; j_call: TRBJ2-1; clone_size: -; d_call: -; cdr3_nt: TGTGCCAGTAGTCCTAGCTCCCCCTACAATGAGCAGTTCTTC; cdr3_aa: CASSPSSPYNEQFF
v_call: TRBV30; j_call: TRBJ1-5; clone_size: -; d_call: -; cdr3_nt: TGTGCCTGGAGTGCTCGGGGAGGCAATCAGCCCCAGCATTTT; cdr3_aa: CAWSARGGNQPQHF
v_call: TRBV27; j_call: TRBJ1-6; clone_size: -; d_call: -; cdr3_nt: TGTGCCAGCAGCCCGGACGGGAGCTCCTATAATTCACCCCTCCACTTT; cdr3_aa: CASSPDGSSYNSPLHF
v_call: TRBV9; j_call: TRBJ2-5; clone_size: -; d_call: TRBD1; cdr3_nt: TGTGCCAGCAGTCCGGGACAGGGGGTGCCCCAGTACTTC; cdr3_aa: CASSPGQGVPQYF
v_call: TRBV5-1; j_call: TRBJ2-7; clone_size: -; d_call: TRBD1; cdr3_nt: TGCGCCAGCAGCCTCCCGACAGGGGCGTCCTACGAGCAGTACTTC; cdr3_aa: CASSLPTGASYEQYF
v_call: TRBV4-2; j_call: TRBJ1-5; clone_size: once; d_call: -; cdr3_nt: TGTGCCAGCAGCCAAGAAGTCGGGTCCGGGCAGCCCCAGCATTTT; cdr3_aa: CASSQEVGSGQPQHF